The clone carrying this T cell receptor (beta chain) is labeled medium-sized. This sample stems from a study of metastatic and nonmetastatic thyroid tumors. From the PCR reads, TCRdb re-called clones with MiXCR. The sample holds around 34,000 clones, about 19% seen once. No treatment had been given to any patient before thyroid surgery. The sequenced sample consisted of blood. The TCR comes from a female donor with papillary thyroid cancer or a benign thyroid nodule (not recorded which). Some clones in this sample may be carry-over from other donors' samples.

CDR3 sequence (DNA): TGTGCCAGCACACGGGGACAGATCACCGGGGAGCTGTTTTTT. It yields the protein CASTRGQITGELFF. V and J are TRBV25-1 and TRBJ2-2, with 7 bases lining up with TRBD1. There are 14 residues in the CDR3. Germline-derived CDR1 and CDR2 are MGHDK and SYGVNS. J lost 4 bases, V lost 7 bases, and 6 bases had no gene match.